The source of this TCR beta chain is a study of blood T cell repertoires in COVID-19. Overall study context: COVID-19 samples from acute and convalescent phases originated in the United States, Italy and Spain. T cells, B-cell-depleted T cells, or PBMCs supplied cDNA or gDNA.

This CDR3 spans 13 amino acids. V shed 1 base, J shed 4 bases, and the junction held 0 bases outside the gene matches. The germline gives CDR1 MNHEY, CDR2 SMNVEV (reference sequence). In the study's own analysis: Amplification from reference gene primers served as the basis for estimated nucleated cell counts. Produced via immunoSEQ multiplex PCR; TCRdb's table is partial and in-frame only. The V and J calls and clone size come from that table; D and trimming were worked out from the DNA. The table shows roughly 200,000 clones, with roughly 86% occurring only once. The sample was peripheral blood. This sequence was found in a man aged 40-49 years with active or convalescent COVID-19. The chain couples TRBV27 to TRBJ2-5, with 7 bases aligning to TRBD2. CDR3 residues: CASSLWGGETQYF. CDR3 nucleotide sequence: TGTGCCAGCAGTTTATGGGGGGGAGAGACCCAGTACTTC.